This T cell receptor beta chain was retrieved from a study of shared clonotypes between healthy human individuals. CD45RO-negative cells were positively selected for CCR7, leaving out terminally differentiated effector memory CD45RA+ cells. Within Nashville, Tennessee resided all donors, each a Caucasian adult. This CDR3 is built from 15 residues. Germline V gives CDR1 SGHKS, CDR2 YYEKEE (reference sequence). V dropped 0 bases and J dropped 0 bases, with 7 bases sitting between them. This clone was seen a handful of times. The antigen is unknown. Distinct nucleotide sequences in the sample also encode this CDR3. Profiling relied on immunoSEQ multiplex PCR, and the TCRdb table lists in-frame clones only, not all of them. Here the sample spans some 2.1 million clones, approximately 94% being singletons. General study findings and limits: Only blood was sampled, and tissue TCR repertoires likely differ from blood ones.

This rearrangement joins TRBV5-5 to TRBJ1-3; the D is unclear. This TCR came from a man aged 18-30 years in good health. The sequenced sample was naive CD8+ T cells sorted from blood. CDR3 in DNA: TGTGCCAGCAGCTTGGCTTCGGCCTCTGGAAACACCATATATTTT. Its translation is CASSLASASGNTIYF.